A single T cell receptor (beta chain) is shown here with its context. This receptor's antigen is unknown. Per-base qualities were not stored, and no clone one base away is much larger. The donors were 40 or so Caucasian individuals from Russia, aged roughly 6 to 95 years, who were systemically healthy. About 9.8 milliliters of peripheral blood were drawn from each donor into EDTA-treated Vacutainer tubes. Ficoll-Paque density-gradient centrifugation was used to isolate PBMCs, with at least 7 million per sample. Total RNA, at least 5 micrograms per sample, was extracted from PBMCs with Trizol reagent. For every donor, flow cytometry on a PBMC aliquot measured the percentage of naive CD45RAhigh/CD27high T cells. Library preparation was by 5' RACE. Sequencing was performed on an Illumina HiSeq 2500. A second roughly 7 to 11 cycle PCR used a sample-barcoded 5' primer and a J-beta primer mix. Each TCR beta cDNA molecule received a unique molecular identifier from a template-switch 5' adaptor carrying 12 random nucleotides. Each sample yielded at least 3 million CDR3-containing paired-end reads. First-strand cDNA was synthesized from all RNA with the Mint cDNA synthesis kit, primed by a TRBC-specific oligonucleotide. After uracil-DNA glycosylase treatment, a first 18-cycle PCR used universal primers M1SS and BC2_uni_R on all cDNA. Per the authors' processing: For normalization, 1 million high-quality reads, each with a distinct molecular identifier, were randomly selected from each sample. Instead of being binned into consensus sequences, reads that shared molecular identifiers were thrown out. MiTCR, run with a Q25 quality threshold and the strictest error-elimination algorithm, handled CDR3 identification, clonotype clustering and error correction. A nonparametric unseen species model with Euler transformation was used to estimate lower-bound total TCR beta diversity. TCRdb trimmed public reads at Q25 via fastp, called clones via MiXCR and kept in-frame beta chains. Each CDR3 protein appears once, grouped with its most common genes and DNA. TCRdb assigned the V and J calls; the authors' analysis was not used. This sample is represented by 600,000 to 850,000 distinct CDR3 sequences; roughly 44% of them were singletons. Around 20% of the sample is held by the ten biggest clonotypes.

The data derive from a study of blood T cells in healthy people across ages (dated by TCRdb to the mid-2010s). For the wider study: Template switching captured roughly one uniquely barcoded TCR beta cDNA molecule per two T cells in model experiments. Two additional independent replicas of 1 million unique cDNA reads from the same blood draw were analyzed for two donors (one aged 18 to 30 and one aged 80 or older). The study measured age-related changes in TCR beta repertoire diversity using deep sequencing normalized with unique cDNA molecular identifiers. Donors of different ages were randomly distributed across sequencing lanes to avoid experimental bias. The donors were split into four age groups: young (average around 17 years), middle-aged (roughly 42), aged (approximately 60) and long-lived (more than 80). The full study reports these points: There was a strong correlation between observed TCR beta diversity and the percentage of naive T cells measured by flow cytometry. Because donor CMV infection status was unknown, age-related changes in expanded clonotypes were potentially confounded. Estimates of total diversity based on one million sequenced T cells were regarded as lower bounds and as underestimates. Because profiling used bulk unsorted PBMCs, naive and antigen-experienced compartments could not be compared conclusively. Compared with the aged group, the long-lived group had more naive CD4+ T cells, fewer expanded clones and increased TCR diversity, a pattern suggesting age selection. Observed TCR beta diversity per million T cells fell roughly linearly with age, and a significant reduction was already apparent by age roughly 40.

V is reduced by 2 bases and J by 10 bases, leaving a spacing of 15 bases between them. Inclusive of the bounding cysteine and phenylalanine, the CDR3 is 15 residues long. The entry retains the CDR3 DNA only, 45 bases that are in frame from base 1. Sequences MNHEY (CDR1) and SVGEGT (CDR2) are obtained from the germline V gene. The specimen was blood. The sequence is built from TRBV6-2 or TRBV6-3 and TRBJ1-6; perhaps TRBD1 is the D gene, with 6 bases matching. The sequence came from a woman aged 55-70 years in good health. The CDR3: CASSYQDSSLSPLHF. DNA sequence: TGTGCCAGCAGTTACCAGGACAGTAGCTTGTCACCCCTCCACTTT.